What follows describes a single T cell receptor beta chain. Sequencing of TCR beta was carried out in blood CD8+ and CD4+ T cells. Both CD4+ and CD8+ T cells were negatively isolated, and TEMRA cells underwent FACS enrichment. Random-hexamer reverse transcription was applied to roughly 0.5 to 1 ug RNA. TCRdb independently ran MiXCR on the immunoSEQ multiplex PCR reads; one entry per CDR3 protein. The sample contains approximately 150,000 distinct CDR3 sequences, about 93% of which appear only once. The CDR3 consists of 14 residues. Germline V lookup: CDR1 MNHEY, CDR2 SVGAGI. V lost 5 bases and J lost 9; bases outside the gene matches: 6. These data come from a study of CD8 T cells in Susac syndrome.

The V gene is TRBV6-5, the J gene TRBJ1-6; 8 bases are shared with TRBD1. The sample consisted of CD4+ T cells from PBMCs. The TCR originated in a human donor in good health. This chain's CDR3 is CASSLDREGSPLHF. CDR3 in DNA: TGTGCCAGCAGTCTGGACAGGGAGGGTTCACCCCTCCACTTT.